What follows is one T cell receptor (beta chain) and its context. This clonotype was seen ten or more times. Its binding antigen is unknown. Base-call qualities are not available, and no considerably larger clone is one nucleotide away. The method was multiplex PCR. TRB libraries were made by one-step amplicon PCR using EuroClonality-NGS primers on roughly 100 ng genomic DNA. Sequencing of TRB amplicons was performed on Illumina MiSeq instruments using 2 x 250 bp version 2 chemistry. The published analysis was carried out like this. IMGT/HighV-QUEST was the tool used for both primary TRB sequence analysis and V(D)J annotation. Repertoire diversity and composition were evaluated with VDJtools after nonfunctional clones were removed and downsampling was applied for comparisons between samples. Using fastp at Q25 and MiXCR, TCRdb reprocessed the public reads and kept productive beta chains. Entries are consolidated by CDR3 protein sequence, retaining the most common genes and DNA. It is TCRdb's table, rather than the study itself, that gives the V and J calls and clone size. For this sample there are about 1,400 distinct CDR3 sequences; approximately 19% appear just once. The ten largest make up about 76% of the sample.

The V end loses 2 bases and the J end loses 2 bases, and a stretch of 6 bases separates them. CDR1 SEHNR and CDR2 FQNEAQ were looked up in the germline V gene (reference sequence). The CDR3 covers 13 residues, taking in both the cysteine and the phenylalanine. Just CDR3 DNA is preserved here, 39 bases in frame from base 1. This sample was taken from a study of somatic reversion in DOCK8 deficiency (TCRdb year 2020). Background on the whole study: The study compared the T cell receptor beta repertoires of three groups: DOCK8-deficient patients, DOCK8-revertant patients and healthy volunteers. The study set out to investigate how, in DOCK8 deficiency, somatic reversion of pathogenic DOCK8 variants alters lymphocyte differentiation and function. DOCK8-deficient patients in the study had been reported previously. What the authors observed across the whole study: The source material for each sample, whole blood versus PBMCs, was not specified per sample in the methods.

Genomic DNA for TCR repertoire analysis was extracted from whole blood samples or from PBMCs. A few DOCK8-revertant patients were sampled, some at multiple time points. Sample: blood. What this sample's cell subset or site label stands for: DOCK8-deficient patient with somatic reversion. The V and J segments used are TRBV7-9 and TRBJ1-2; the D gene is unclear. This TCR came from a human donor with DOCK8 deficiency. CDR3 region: CASSLSRNYGYTF. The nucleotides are TGTGCCAGCAGCTTATCTAGGAACTATGGCTACACCTTC. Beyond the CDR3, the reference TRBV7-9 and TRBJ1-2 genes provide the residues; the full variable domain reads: DTGVSQNPRHKITKRGQNVTFRCDPISEHNRLYWYRQTLGQGPEFLTYFQNEAQLEKSRLLSDRFSAERPKGSFSTLEIQRTEQGDSAMYLCASSLSRNYGYTFGSGTRLTVV.